The clone carrying this T cell receptor (beta chain) occurred a few times. Its matching antigen is unknown. This record belongs to a study of cytomegalovirus exposure and HLA in healthy donors. Findings and caveats of the study: Later analysis showed most CMV-associated TCR beta chains appearing HLA-restricted.

In the PCR, 60 Vbeta and 13 Jbeta primers were used. TCRdb's table, derived via immunoSEQ multiplex PCR, lists solely in-frame clones and lacks some. The sample gives about 85,000 clones, 80% of which show up once; about 23% is in the top ten. The sequencing input was PBMCs. This TCR was sampled from a woman aged 50 to 60 in good health and CMV-seropositive.

The CDR3 reads CASSPGSRTDTQYF. CDR3 DNA: TGTGCCAGCTCCCCAGGGTCCCGCACAGATACGCAGTATTTT. This rearrangement joins TRBV9 to TRBJ2-3, with D possibly TRBD1 on 5 matching bases. This CDR3 comprises 14 residues. V lost 7 bases and J lost 1, with 13 bases in between. The germline V gene has CDR1 SGDLS and CDR2 YYNGEE.